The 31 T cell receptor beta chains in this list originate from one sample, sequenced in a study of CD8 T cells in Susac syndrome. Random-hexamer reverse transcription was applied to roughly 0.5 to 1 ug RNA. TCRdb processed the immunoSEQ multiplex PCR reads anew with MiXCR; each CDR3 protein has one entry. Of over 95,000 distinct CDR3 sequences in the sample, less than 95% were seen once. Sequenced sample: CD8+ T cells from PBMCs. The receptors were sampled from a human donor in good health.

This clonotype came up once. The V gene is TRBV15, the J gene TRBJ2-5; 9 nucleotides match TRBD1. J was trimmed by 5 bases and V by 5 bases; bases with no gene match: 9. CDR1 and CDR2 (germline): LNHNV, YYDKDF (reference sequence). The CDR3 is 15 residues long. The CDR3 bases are TGTGCCACCAGCCGAAGCGGGACAGGGTTGGAGACCCAGTACTTC. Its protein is CATSRSGTGLETQYF.

The CDR3 protein is CASSIGTGLNAEAFF. CDR3 nucleotides: TGTGCCAGTAGTATCGGGACAGGGCTTAACGCTGAAGCTTTCTTT. V and J are TRBV19 and TRBJ1-1; 9 positions agree with TRBD1. Germline V lookup: CDR1 LNHDA, CDR2 SQIVND (reference sequence). The CDR3 covers 15 residues. Trimming removed 3 bases from V and 6 bases from J; junction bases left unmatched: 8.

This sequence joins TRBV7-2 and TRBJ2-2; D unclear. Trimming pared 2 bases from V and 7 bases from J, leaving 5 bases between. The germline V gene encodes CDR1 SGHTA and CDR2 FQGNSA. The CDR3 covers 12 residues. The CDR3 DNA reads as TGTGCCAGCAGCTTAAAGCTCGGGGAGCTGTTTTTT. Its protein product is CASSLKLGELFF.

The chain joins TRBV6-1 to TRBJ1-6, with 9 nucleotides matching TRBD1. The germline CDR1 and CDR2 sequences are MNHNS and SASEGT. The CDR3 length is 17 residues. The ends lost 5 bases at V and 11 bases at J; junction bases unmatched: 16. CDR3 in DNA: TGTGCCAGCAGTCGCGACACGGGACAGGGAAGGCTCGCACCCCTCCACTTT. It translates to CASSRDTGQGRLAPLHF.

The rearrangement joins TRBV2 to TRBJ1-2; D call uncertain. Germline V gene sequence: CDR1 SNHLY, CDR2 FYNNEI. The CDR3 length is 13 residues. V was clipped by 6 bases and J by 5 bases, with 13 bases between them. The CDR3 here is CASSLDVRYGYTF. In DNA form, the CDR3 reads TGTGCCAGCAGCTTAGACGTGCGATATGGCTACACCTTC.

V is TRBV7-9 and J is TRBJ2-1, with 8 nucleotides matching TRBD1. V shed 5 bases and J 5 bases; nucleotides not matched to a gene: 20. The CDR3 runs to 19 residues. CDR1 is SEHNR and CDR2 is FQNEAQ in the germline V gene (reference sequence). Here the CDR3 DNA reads TGTGCCAGCAGCCCTGGACAGGGAACGTTTTCAAACCGAAACAATGAGCAGTTCTTC. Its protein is CASSPGQGTFSNRNNEQFF.

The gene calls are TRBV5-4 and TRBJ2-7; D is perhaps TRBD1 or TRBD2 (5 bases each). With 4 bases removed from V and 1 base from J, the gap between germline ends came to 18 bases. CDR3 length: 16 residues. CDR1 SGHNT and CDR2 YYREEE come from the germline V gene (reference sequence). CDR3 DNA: TGTGCCAGCAGCGCAGCCGGGACCTCGGGATCCTACGAGCAGTACTTC. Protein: CASSAAGTSGSYEQYF.

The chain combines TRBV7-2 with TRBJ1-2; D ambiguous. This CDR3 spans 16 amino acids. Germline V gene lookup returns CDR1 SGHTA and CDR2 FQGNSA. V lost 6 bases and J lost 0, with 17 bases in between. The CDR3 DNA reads TGTGCCAGCAGTCCCTCCGGTGGGGTAGCTAACTATGGCTACACCTTC. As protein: CASSPSGGVANYGYTF.

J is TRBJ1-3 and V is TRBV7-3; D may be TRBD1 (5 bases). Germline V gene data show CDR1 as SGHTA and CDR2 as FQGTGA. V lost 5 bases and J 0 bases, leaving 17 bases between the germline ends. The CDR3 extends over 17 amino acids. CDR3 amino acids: CASSPKTVPSSGNTIYF. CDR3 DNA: TGTGCCAGCAGCCCGAAGACAGTACCCAGCTCTGGAAACACCATATATTTT.

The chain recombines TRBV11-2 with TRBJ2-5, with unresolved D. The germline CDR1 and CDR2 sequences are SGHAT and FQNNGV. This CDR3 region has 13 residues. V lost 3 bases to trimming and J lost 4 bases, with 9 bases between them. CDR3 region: CASSFSGVETQYF. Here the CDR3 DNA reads TGTGCCAGCAGCTTTTCAGGAGTAGAGACCCAGTACTTC.

CDR3 sequence: CASSSRDRQVGDTQYF. CDR3 nucleotides: TGTGCCAGCAGCTCTCGGGACAGGCAAGTGGGGGATACGCAGTATTTT. V and J are TRBV13 and TRBJ2-3; 8 bases match TRBD1. V shed 4 bases, J shed 6 bases, and the junction held 12 bases outside the gene matches. Germline V gene sequence: CDR1 PRHDT, CDR2 FYEKMQ (reference sequence). The CDR3 has 16 residues.

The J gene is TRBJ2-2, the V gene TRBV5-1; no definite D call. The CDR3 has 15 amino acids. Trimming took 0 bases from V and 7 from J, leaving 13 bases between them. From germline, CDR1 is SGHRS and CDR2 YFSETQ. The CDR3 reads CASSLGLPTGGELFF. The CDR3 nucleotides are TGCGCCAGCAGCTTGGGGCTACCCACGGGCGGGGAGCTGTTTTTT.

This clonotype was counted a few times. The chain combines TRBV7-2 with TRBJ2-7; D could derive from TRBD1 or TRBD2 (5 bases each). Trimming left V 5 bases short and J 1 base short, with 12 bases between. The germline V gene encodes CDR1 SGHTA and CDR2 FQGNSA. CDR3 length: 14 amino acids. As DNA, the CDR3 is TGTGCCAGCAGCCCCCGGGACGGATCCTACGAGCAGTACTTC. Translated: CASSPRDGSYEQYF.

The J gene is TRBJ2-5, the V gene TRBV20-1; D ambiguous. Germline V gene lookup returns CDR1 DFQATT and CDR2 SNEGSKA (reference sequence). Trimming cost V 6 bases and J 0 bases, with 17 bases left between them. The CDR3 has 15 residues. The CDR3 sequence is CSADGLAGNQETQYF. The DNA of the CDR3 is TGCAGTGCCGACGGCCTCGCCGGTAACCAAGAGACCCAGTACTTC.

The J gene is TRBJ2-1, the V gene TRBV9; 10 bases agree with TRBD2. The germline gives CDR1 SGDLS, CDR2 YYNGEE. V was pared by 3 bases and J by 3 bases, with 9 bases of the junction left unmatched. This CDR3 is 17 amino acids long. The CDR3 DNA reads TGTGCCAGCAGCGCTAGGGCCCTAGCGGGGGACTACAATGAGCAGTTCTTC. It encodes CASSARALAGDYNEQFF.

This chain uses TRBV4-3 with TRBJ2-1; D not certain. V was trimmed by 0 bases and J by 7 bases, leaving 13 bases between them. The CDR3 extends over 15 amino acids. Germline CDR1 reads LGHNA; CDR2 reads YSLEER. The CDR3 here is CASSQDASLGNEQFF. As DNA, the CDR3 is TGCGCCAGCAGCCAAGACGCGTCACTGGGGAATGAGCAGTTCTTC.

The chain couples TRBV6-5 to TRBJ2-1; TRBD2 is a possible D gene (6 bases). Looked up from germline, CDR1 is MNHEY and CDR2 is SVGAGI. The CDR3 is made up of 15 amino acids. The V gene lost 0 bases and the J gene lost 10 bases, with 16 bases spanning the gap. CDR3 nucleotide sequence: TGTGCCAGCAGTTACTCGCTTACGGGGGAAGGGGAGCAGTTCTTC. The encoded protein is CASSYSLTGEGEQFF.

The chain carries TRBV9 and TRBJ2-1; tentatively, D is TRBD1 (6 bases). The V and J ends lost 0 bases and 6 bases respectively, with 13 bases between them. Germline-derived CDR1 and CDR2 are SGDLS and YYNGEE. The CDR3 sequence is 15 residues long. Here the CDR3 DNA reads TGTGCCAGCAGCGTAGCTGGGGGCGGCCCCAATGAGCAGTTCTTC. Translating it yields CASSVAGGGPNEQFF. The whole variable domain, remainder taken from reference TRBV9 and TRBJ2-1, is DSGVTQTPKHLITATGQRVTLRCSPRSGDLSVYWYQQSLDQGLQFLIQYYNGEERAKGNILERFSAQQFPDLHSELNLSSLELGDSALYFCASSVAGGGPNEQFFGPGTRLTVL.

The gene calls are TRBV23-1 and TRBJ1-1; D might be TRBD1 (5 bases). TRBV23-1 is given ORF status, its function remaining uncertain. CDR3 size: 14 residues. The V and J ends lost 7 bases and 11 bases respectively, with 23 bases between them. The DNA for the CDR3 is TGCGCCAGCATCACAGCGGGGGGTGCGGGTTCGGCTTTCTTT. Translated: CASITAGGAGSAFF.

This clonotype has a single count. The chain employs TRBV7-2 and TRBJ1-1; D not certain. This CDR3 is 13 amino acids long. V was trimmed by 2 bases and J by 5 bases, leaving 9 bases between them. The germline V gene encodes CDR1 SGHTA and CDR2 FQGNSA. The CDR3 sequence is CASSLSMRTEAFF. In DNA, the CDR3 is TGTGCCAGCAGCTTATCCATGCGAACTGAAGCTTTCTTT.

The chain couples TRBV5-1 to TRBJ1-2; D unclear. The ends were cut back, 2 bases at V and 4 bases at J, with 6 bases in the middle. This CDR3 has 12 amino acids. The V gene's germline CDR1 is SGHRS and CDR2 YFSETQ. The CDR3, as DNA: TGCGCCAGCAGCTTACCTCCCTATGGCTACACCTTC. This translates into CASSLPPYGYTF.

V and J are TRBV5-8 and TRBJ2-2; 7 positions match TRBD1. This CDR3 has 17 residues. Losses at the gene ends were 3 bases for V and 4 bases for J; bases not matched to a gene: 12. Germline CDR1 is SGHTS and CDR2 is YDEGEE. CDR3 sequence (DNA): TGTGCCAGCAGCTCCCCTGGGACAGTGCCGGCCACCGGGGAGCTGTTTTTT. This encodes CASSSPGTVPATGELFF. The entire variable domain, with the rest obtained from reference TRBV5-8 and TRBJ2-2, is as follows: EAGVTQSPTHLIKTRGQQATLRCSPISGHTSVYWYQQALGLGLQFLLWYDEGEERNRGNFPPRFSGRQFPNYSSELNVNALELEDSALYLCASSSPGTVPATGELFFGEGSRLTVL.

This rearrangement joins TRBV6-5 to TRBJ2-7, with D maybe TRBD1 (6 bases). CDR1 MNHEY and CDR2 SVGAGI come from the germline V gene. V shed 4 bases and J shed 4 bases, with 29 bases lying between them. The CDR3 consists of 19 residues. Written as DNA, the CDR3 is TGTGCCAGCAGTTCACCCCCACGCGTCGACAGGACCGATCGGTACGAGCAGTACTTC. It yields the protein CASSSPPRVDRTDRYEQYF.

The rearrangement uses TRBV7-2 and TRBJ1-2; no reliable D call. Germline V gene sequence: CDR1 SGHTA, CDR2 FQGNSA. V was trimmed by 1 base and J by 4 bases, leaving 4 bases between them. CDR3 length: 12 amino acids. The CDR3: CASSLEGYGYTF. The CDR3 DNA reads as TGTGCCAGCAGCTTAGAGGGCTATGGCTACACCTTC.

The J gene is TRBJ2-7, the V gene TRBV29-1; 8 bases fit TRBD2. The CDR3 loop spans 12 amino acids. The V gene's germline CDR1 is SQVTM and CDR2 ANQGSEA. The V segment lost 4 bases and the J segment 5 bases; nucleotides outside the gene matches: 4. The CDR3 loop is CSVGAGVDEQYF. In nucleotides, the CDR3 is TGCAGCGTTGGAGCGGGGGTCGACGAGCAGTACTTC.

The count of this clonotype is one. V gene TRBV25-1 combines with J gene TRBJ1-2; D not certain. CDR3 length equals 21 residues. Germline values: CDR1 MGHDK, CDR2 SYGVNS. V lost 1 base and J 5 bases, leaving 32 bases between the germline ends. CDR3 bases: TGTGCCAGCAGTGAATTTGGTGGAGGGATATCTGCTGTGATCGGCCGATATGGCTACACCTTC. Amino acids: CASSEFGGGISAVIGRYGYTF.

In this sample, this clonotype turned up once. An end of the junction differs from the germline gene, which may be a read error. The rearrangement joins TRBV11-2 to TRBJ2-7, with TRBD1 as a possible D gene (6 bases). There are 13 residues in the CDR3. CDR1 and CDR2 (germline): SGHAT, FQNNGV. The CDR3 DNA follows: TGTGCGAGCAAGGGGACAACCCTCTACGAGCAGTACTTC. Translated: CASKGTTLYEQYF. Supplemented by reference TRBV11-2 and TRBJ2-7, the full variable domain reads EAGVAQSPRYKIIEKRQSVAFWCNPISGHATLYWYQQILGQGPKLLIQFQNNGVVDDSQLPKDRFSAERLKGVDSTLKIQPAKLEDSAVYLCASKGTTLYEQYFGPGTRLTVT.

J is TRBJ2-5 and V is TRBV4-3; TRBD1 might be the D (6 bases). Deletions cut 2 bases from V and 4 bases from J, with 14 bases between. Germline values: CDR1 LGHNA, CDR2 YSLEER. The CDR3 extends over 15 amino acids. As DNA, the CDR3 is TGCGCCAGCAGCCAAATGACAGGTGGTGGAGAGACCCAGTACTTC. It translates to CASSQMTGGGETQYF.

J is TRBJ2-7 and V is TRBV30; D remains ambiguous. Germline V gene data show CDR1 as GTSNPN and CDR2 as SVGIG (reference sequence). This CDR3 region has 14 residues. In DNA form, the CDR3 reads TGTGTTTTTTGCAAGCAGAAGACGGCATACGAGCAGTACTTC. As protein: CVFCKQKTAYEQYF.

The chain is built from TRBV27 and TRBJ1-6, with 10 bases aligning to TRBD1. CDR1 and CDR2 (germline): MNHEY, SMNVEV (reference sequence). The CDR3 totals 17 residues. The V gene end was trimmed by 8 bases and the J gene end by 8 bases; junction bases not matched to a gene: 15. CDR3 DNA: TGTGCCAGCGCCTACCGGGACAGGGGTCCTTTGGATTCACCCCTCCACTTT. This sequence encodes CASAYRDRGPLDSPLHF.

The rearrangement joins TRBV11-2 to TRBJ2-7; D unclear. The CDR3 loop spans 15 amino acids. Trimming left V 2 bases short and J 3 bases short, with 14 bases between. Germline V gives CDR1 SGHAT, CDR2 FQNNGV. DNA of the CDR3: TGTGCCAGCAGCTTAAATCATGCGGCGCTCTACGAGCAGTACTTC. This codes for CASSLNHAALYEQYF.